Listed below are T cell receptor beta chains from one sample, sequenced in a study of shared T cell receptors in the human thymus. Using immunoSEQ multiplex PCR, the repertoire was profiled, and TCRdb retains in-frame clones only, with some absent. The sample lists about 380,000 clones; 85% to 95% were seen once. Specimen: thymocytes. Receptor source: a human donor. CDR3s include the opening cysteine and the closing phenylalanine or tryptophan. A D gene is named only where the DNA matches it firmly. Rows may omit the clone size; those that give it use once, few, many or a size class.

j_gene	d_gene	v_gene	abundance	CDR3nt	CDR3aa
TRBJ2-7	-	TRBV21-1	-	TGTGCCAGCAGCAACTACACCCGGCCCTACGAGCAGTACTTC	CASSNYTRPYEQYF
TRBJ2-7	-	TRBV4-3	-	TGCGCCAGCAGCCAGGAAGGGACTTTCTACGAGCAGTACTTC	CASSQEGTFYEQYF
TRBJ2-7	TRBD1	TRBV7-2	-	TGTGCCAGCAGCCCACAGGGACAGGGCTACCAAAACGAGCAGTACTTC	CASSPQGQGYQNEQYF
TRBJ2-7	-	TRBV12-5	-	TGTGCTAGTGGCACCAACCCTTACGAGCAGTACTTC	CASGTNPYEQYF
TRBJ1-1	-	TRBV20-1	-	TGCAGTGCCAACCCCCGTACGACTTTCTTT	CSANPRTTFF
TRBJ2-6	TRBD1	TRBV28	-	TGTGCCAGCAGCCACCACAGGGGAACTGGGGCCAACGTCCTGACTTTC	CASSHHRGTGANVLTF
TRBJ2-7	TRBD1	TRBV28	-	TGTGCCAGCAGTTCAGCCGGGACAGGGGGCGCGTTTGACTTCTGCTCCTACGAGCAGTACTTC	CASSSAGTGGAFDFCSYEQYF
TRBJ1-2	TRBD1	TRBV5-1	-	TGCGCCAGCAGGGGGTGGGACAGGGGGCTCAACTATGGCTACACCTTC	CASRGWDRGLNYGYTF
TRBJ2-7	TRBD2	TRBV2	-	TGTGCCAGCAGTGAGGGGATAGCGGGAGGCCTCTTCTACGAGCAGTACTTC	CASSEGIAGGLFYEQYF
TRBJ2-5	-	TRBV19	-	TGTGCCAGTAGTATGGAGACGCTGGTGGACAACGAGACCCAGTACTTC	CASSMETLVDNETQYF
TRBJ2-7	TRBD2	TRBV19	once	TGTGCCAGTAGTCTAGTACTAGCGGGTGCCTACGAGCAGTACTTC	CASSLVLAGAYEQYF
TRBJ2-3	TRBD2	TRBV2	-	TGTGCCAGCAGTGAAATTGTAAGGCGGGAGAAGCGCACAGATACGCAGTATTTT	CASSEIVRREKRTDTQYF
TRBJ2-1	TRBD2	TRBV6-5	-	TGTGCCAGCAGTTACTCGAGTAGCGGGAGAAGAAATGAGCAGTTCTTC	CASSYSSSGRRNEQFF
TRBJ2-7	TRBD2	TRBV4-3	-	TGCGCCAGCAGCCATACGACTAGCGGAACCCTTAGCGAGCAGTACTTC	CASSHTTSGTLSEQYF
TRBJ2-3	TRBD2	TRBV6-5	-	TGTGCCAGCAGTTCCGGACTAGCGGGAGCCCCTGATACGCAGTATTTT	CASSSGLAGAPDTQYF
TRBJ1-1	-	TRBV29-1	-	TGCAGCGTTGGCAGGATGAACACTGAAGCTTTCTTT	CSVGRMNTEAFF
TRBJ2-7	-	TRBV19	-	TGTGCCAGTAGCGTAAAGGCGCAGCGCTACGAGCAGTACTTC	CASSVKAQRYEQYF
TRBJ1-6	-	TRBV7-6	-	TGTGCCAGCAGCGAGGGACAATCGTCACCCCTCCACTTT	CASSEGQSSPLHF
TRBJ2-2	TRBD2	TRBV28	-	TGTGCCAGCAGTTCATCGACTAGCGGGAGCGTCACCGGGGAGCTGTTTTTT	CASSSSTSGSVTGELFF
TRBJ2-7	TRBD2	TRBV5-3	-	TGTGCCAGAAGCTTTCTACTAGCGGGTAGACACGAGCAGTACTTC	CARSFLLAGRHEQYF
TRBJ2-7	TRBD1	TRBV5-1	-	TGCGCCAGCAGCCGCGGACAGGGCTACGAGCAGTACTTC	CASSRGQGYEQYF
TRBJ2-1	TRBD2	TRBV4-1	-	TGCGCCAGCAGCCTTACTAGCGCCAATGAGCAGTTCTTC	CASSLTSANEQFF
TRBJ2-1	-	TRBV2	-	TGTGCCAGCAGTGAAAACAGCCAGGATAGACTCAATGAGCAGTTCTTC	CASSENSQDRLNEQFF
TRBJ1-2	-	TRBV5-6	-	TGTGCCAGCAGACCCGAGGCAGGGTCGACAGATGGCTACACCTTC	CASRPEAGSTDGYTF
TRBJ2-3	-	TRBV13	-	TGTGCCAGCAGGCCGTATCATACGCAATATTTT	CASRPYHTQYF
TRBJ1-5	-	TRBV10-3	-	TGTGCCATCAGTGACCCTCGGGGTGGGCAGAATCAGCCCCAGCATTTT	CAISDPRGGQNQPQHF
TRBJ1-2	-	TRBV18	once	TGTGCCAGCTCACCAGTGAGCCGCCTCTATGGCTACACCTTC	CASSPVSRLYGYTF
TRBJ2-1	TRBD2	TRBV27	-	TGTGCCAGCAGTTTTTTTGACCTAGCGGGAGGGGGCAATGAGCAGTTCTTC	CASSFFDLAGGGNEQFF
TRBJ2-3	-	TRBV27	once	TGTGCCAGCAGTTTATCTTCGGGCCCCCACCTCACAGATACGCAGTATTTT	CASSLSSGPHLTDTQYF
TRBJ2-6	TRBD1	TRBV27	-	TGTGCCAGCAGTAGAGACAGGGGGCGACACTCTGGGGCCAACGTCCTGACTTTC	CASSRDRGRHSGANVLTF